Listed here is a single TCR beta chain. Its antigen is currently not known. Base qualities are not at hand, and no much larger clone is one base apart. TCRbeta CDR3 regions were amplified from genomic DNA using the immunoSEQ Assay, a bias-controlled multiplex PCR. As for how the authors treated the data: Nucleated cell counts per sample were estimated from amplification of reference gene primers within the assay. To quantify the absolute abundance of each unique TCRbeta CDR3 rearrangement, sequence reads were collapsed and filtered. For each sample, productive Simpson clonality was calculated as the square root of Simpson's diversity index across productive rearrangements. TCRdb took this table from immuneACCESS and kept in-frame rearrangements with V and J called. Such tables lack part of the clones; where checked against another copy, unresolved V genes explain under half of the gap, and the rest is unexplained. D and trimming were read from the DNA, whereas the V and J calls and clone size are those reported in that table. In all, the sample holds fewer than 25,000 clones, and 85% to 90% of those were seen once. The leading ten clones occupy 5.5% to 7.5% of the sample.

This sample was taken from a study of blood T cell repertoires in COVID-19 (dated by TCRdb to about 2020). Study-wide context: Samples from collaborators originated in the United States, Italy and Spain and spanned both the acute and convalescent phases of COVID-19. The material from the prospective study consisted of cDNA or gDNA derived from T cells, B-cell-depleted T cells, or PBMCs. The dataset comprised deeply sampled blood TCRbeta repertoires from subjects exposed to, actively infected with, or recovered from COVID-19. A freely available public database, intended as a resource for researchers studying the immune response to SARS-CoV-2, is where the repertoires were released. The samples were drawn from the first 160 participants of the ongoing ImmuneRACE study and from under 1,500 subjects provided by 6 global collaborators. The sample metadata nearly always contained a de-identified subject ID, COVID-19 status, age in years and sex. Where available, HLA class I and class II types were taken from metadata supplied by the sample provider and were not determined by assay-based typing. The investigation overall reported the following: The amount of clinical and demographic metadata varied by source and participant and was provided uncurated.

Trimming takes 6 bases off V and 6 bases off J; junction bases not matched to a gene: 12. The germline V gene (reference sequence) specifies SEHNR as CDR1 and FQNEAQ as CDR2. The CDR3 runs 15 amino acids, cysteine and phenylalanine included. Here the CDR3 DNA is all that survives: 45 bases in frame from base 1. Each collaborating institution followed its own protocols to collect whole blood in K2EDTA tubes. For TCRbeta analysis, collaborator samples were shipped as frozen whole blood, as isolated PBMCs, or as DNA extracted from either sample type. The sequenced sample was peripheral blood. This receptor was taken from a woman aged 80 or over with active COVID-19. The chain is encoded by TRBV7-9 joined to TRBJ1-2, and 8 junction bases match TRBD1. CDR3 sequence: CASSSNRGIADGYTF. The DNA sequence is given as TGTGCCAGCAGTTCCAACAGGGGGATTGCGGATGGCTACACCTTC. Reference TRBV7-9 and TRBJ1-2 genes cover what lies past the CDR3, so the full variable domain is DTGVSQNPRHKITKRGQNVTFRCDPISEHNRLYWYRQTLGQGPEFLTYFQNEAQLEKSRLLSDRFSAERPKGSFSTLEIQRTEQGDSAMYLCASSSNRGIADGYTFGSGTRLTVV.